These 5 T cell receptor beta chains share one sample of origin, sequenced in a study of vaccination and CD4 T cells after COVID-19. An Oncomine TCR Beta short-read assay was used to sequence the DNA from cultured CD4+ T cells. TCRdb re-analysed the PCR reads in MiXCR, keeping a single row per CDR3 protein. The sample includes 15,000 or so distinct CDR3 sequences, around 30% of them seen just once. As to treatment: roughly ten-day PBMC culture with coronavirus spike peptide pools or control peptides (ViraFEST assay). These receptors lack a known antigen. Sequenced input: cultured CD4+ T cells from blood. These receptors were collected from a human donor with COVID-19.

This clonotype was observed a few times. V usage is TRBV19 and J usage is TRBJ1-5; D is uncertain. This CDR3 contains 14 residues. Germline values: CDR1 LNHDA, CDR2 SQIVND (reference sequence). Deletions cut 3 bases from V and 3 bases from J, with 9 bases between. CDR3 coding DNA: TGTGCCAGTAGTATTCCCAACACCAATCAGCCCCAGCATTTT. As protein: CASSIPNTNQPQHF. Combining the CDR3 with reference TRBV19 and TRBJ1-5 gives the whole variable domain DGGITQSPKYLFRKEGQNVTLSCEQNLNHDAMYWYRQDPGQGLRLIYYSQIVNDFQKGDIAEGYSVSREKKESFPLTVTSAQKNPTAFYLCASSIPNTNQPQHFGDGTRLSIL.

The chain couples TRBV10-3 to TRBJ2-7; 10 positions agree with TRBD1. CDR1 is ENHRY, CDR2 SYGVKD, per germline. The CDR3 sequence is 15 residues long. The junction had 9 bases not matched to a gene; V was cut back by 3 bases and J by 7 bases. CDR3 nucleotide sequence: TGTGCCATCAGTGATTTGGGACAGGGGTTATGGGAGCAGTACTTC. Encoded protein: CAISDLGQGLWEQYF.

The table lists this clonotype with a few counts. The CDR3 DNA reads TGTGCCAGCAGACCGACGAGACAGTCCTACGAGCAGTACTTC. It codes for CASRPTRQSYEQYF. The chain carries TRBV7-2 and TRBJ2-7, with D possibly TRBD1 on 5 matching bases. Trimming shortened V by 6 bases and J by 1 base, and 13 bases separated the two germline ends. From germline, CDR1 is SGHTA and CDR2 FQGNSA. The CDR3 is made up of 14 amino acids.

The rearrangement joins TRBV5-1 to TRBJ1-2; 8 bases are a match to TRBD1. This CDR3 region has 15 residues. Looked up from germline, CDR1 is SGHRS and CDR2 is YFSETQ. Losses at the gene ends were 3 bases for V and 5 bases for J; bases not matched to a gene: 9. The CDR3 nucleotides are TGCGCCAGCAGCTCGGACCAGGGGGCTAGATATGGCTACACCTTC. The encoded protein is CASSSDQGARYGYTF.

The chain combines TRBV4-2 with TRBJ1-1; D might be TRBD1 (6 bases). There are 14 residues in the CDR3. V was pared by 5 bases and J by 4 bases, with 14 bases between. CDR1 is LGHNA, CDR2 YNFKEQ, per germline. CDR3 in DNA: TGTGCCAGCAGCTCAGCAGGGGTAGGCACTGAAGCTTTCTTT. Residues: CASSSAGVGTEAFF.